The clone carrying this T cell receptor (beta chain) was seen many times. The antigen remains undetermined. TCRdb reprocessed the RACE reads with MiXCR, giving one entry per CDR3 protein. The sample holds 350,000 to 400,000 distinct CDR3 sequences, about 6.3% seen once. This entry comes from a study of human T cells and chemical hapten exposure. Trimming shortened V by 4 bases and J by 1 base, and 17 bases separated the two germline ends. Germline CDR1 and CDR2: SGHVS and FQNEAQ. The CDR3 totals 17 residues. Study-level results: Counts of expanded TCRs at PT1 were positively correlated with patch test score. No alteration of TCRs above 1 in 1000 frequency was seen with DPC sensitization.

Time point described: patch test 2, 6 weeks after DPC sensitization. Documented treatment: therapeutic diphenylcyclopropenone sensitization with weekly scalp DPC. The clonotype comes from a young woman with alopecia areata. Some clones in this sample may be carry-over from other donors' samples. The specimen was whole blood, collected in connection with sensitization to the hapten diphenylcyclopropenone (DPC). V usage is TRBV7-8 and J usage is TRBJ1-5, with D possibly TRBD1 on 5 matching bases. The CDR3: CASSSGRAGGSNQPQHF. CDR3 DNA sequence: TGTGCCAGCAGCTCTGGCAGGGCCGGGGGAAGCAATCAGCCCCAGCATTTT.